This T cell receptor (beta chain) was obtained from a study of blood T cell repertoires in COVID-19. Across the whole study: Acute and convalescent COVID-19 samples came from the United States, Italy and Spain. In each case, the material was cDNA or gDNA derived from T cells, B-cell-depleted T cells, or PBMCs.

Authors' data handling: Estimated nucleated cell counts came from reference gene primer amplification. TCRdb's table, derived via immunoSEQ multiplex PCR, lists solely in-frame clones and lacks some. The V and J calls and clone size are taken from that table; D and trimming were inferred from the DNA. The sample lists roughly 280,000 clones, around 86% seen once, with approximately 4% in the top ten. With 5 bases removed from V and 4 bases from J, the gap between germline ends came to 12 bases. The CDR3 is made up of 13 amino acids. CDR1 SGHRS and CDR2 YFSETQ come from the germline V gene. Sequenced: peripheral blood. The chain uses TRBV5-1 and TRBJ1-1; D unresolved. This sequence originates from a man between 18 and 35 years old with active or convalescent COVID-19. The CDR3 DNA reads TGCGCCAGCAGTGGGGAGGGTGGCACTGAAGCTTTCTTT. Amino acids: CASSGEGGTEAFF.